The 21 T cell receptor beta chains in this list originate from one sample, sequenced in a study of read filtering for tumor transcriptome and immune sequencing. From 350 to 500 ng of RNA, a library with molecular barcoded alpha/delta and beta/gamma adaptors was made. MiXCR was run by TCRdb on the reads, yielding one entry per CDR3 protein. The repertoire holds tens of thousands of distinct CDR3 sequences, with 20% to 25% as singletons. The sequencing input was a population of CD138-negative cells sorted from bone marrow. These receptors came from a donor at least 40 years old with multiple myeloma.

About this clonotype: This could be a read error, since a much larger clone is one nucleotide away. This chain connects TRBV11-2 to TRBJ2-1; a possible D gene is TRBD1 (5 bases). The CDR3 totals 14 residues. Germline CDR1 and CDR2: SGHAT and FQNNGV. This CDR3 is CASSPGARHNVQFF. The DNA for the CDR3 is TGTGCCAGCAGCCCTGGGGCTAGGCATAATGTGCAGTTCTTC.

The chain employs TRBV20-1 and TRBJ1-1; no clear D gene. Germline CDR1 and CDR2: DFQATT and SNEGSKA (reference sequence). The CDR3 loop spans 16 amino acids. Trimming took 8 bases from V and 1 from J, leaving 23 bases between them. CDR3 amino acids: CSTPGAPGQRNTEAFF. The CDR3 nucleotides read TGCAGTACCCCGGGAGCCCCGGGCCAGAGGAACACTGAAGCTTTCTTT.

The table lists this clonotype with a few counts. The chain is built from TRBV7-8 and TRBJ1-4, with TRBD1 matching over 7 bases. With V trimmed by 6 bases and J by 5 bases, 15 bases remained unmatched. Per the germline V gene, CDR1 is SGHVS and CDR2 is FQNEAQ. The CDR3 totals 17 residues. The DNA for the CDR3 is TGTGCCAGCAGATTCGACAGGGATAAAATGAAAAATGAAAAACTGTTTTTT. Protein product: CASRFDRDKMKNEKLFF.

The genes are TRBV7-9 and TRBJ2-5; a weak D match, TRBD2 (6 bases). In germline, CDR1 is SEHNR, CDR2 FQNEAQ (reference sequence). This CDR3 has 14 residues. V was pared by 5 bases and J by 5 bases, with 15 bases between. The CDR3 spells CASSRGGEVETQYF. DNA for the CDR3: TGTGCCAGCAGCCGTGGAGGGGAGGTGGAGACCCAGTACTTC.

Details on this clonotype: This clone may be a read error of a much larger clone one base away. The V gene is TRBV5-5, the J gene TRBJ2-1; 10 positions agree with TRBD1. The J call is uncertain, as TRBJ2-7 better fits the DNA end. CDR1 is SGHKS, CDR2 YYEKEE, per germline (reference sequence). The CDR3 is 15 amino acids. The CDR3 protein is CASSLEGQGINEQYF. CDR3 DNA sequence: TGTGCCAGCAGCTTGGAGGGACAGGGGATCAATGAGCAGTACTTC.

Details on this clonotype: A much larger clone differs from this one at a single base, so this may be a read error. V usage is TRBV2 and J usage is TRBJ1-1; the D gene is possibly TRBD1 (6 bases). Germline CDR1 reads SNHLY; CDR2 reads FYNNEI. The CDR3 has 13 residues. This chain's CDR3 is CASNQQGNTEALF. As DNA, the CDR3 is TGTGCCAGCAATCAACAGGGAAACACTGAAGCTCTCTTT.

By share of the sample, this clonotype is medium-sized. This chain joins TRBV28 and TRBJ2-2; D unclear. The CDR3 covers 13 residues. Per germline, CDR1 MDHEN and CDR2 SYDVKM. V lost 6 bases, J lost 5 bases, and 10 bases lay in between. As DNA, the CDR3 is TGTGCCAGCAGCTACAGAGGAACCGGGGAGCTGTTTTTT. Residues: CASSYRGTGELFF.

The table lists this clonotype with many counts. The chain is built from TRBV20-1 and TRBJ2-3; 8 nucleotides match TRBD2. With V trimmed by 6 bases and J by 3 bases, 5 bases remained unmatched. Per the germline V gene, CDR1 is DFQATT and CDR2 is SNEGSKA (reference sequence). The CDR3 covers 13 residues. The CDR3 is CSAGRGETDTQYF. CDR3 nucleotides: TGCAGTGCCGGGCGGGGGGAAACAGATACGCAGTATTTT.

This clonotype was detected many times. The chain employs TRBV11-2 and TRBJ1-1; D perhaps matches TRBD1 (5 bases). Germline V gene data show CDR1 as SGHAT and CDR2 as FQNNGV. V lost 5 bases and J lost 1, with 14 bases in between. This CDR3 has 15 amino acids. CDR3 region: CASSPSGTGNTEAFF. The CDR3 coding sequence is TGTGCCAGCAGCCCATCCGGGACGGGGAACACTGAAGCTTTCTTT.

This clonotype has more than one count but fewer than ten. The V call is TRBV19, the J call TRBJ1-4; 7 bases are shared with TRBD1. V lost 8 bases to trimming and J lost 5 bases; unmatched junction nucleotides: 5. Germline loops: CDR1 LNHDA, CDR2 SQIVND (reference sequence). The length of the CDR3 is 13 residues. Written as DNA, the CDR3 is TGTGCCAGTTCAGGACAGGAGAATGAAAAACTGTTTTTT. Encoded protein: CASSGQENEKLFF.

V is TRBV5-1 and J is TRBJ2-3; weak D call: TRBD1 (5 bases). Germline CDR1 and CDR2: SGHRS and YFSETQ. Trimming took off 0 bases at V and 5 bases at J, with 13 bases between the two ends. This CDR3 comprises 15 residues. CDR3 loop: CASSLGMGRGDTQYF. The CDR3 DNA reads TGCGCCAGCAGCTTGGGCATGGGGCGCGGAGATACGCAGTATTTT.

The chain employs TRBV5-1 and TRBJ2-5; D may be TRBD2 (5 bases). The ends were cut back, 2 bases at V and 4 bases at J, with 9 bases in the middle. The CDR3 loop spans 13 amino acids. Germline lookup yields CDR1 SGHRS and CDR2 YFSETQ. The CDR3 sequence: CASSFGRGETQYF. CDR3 in DNA: TGCGCCAGCAGCTTTGGCCGGGGAGAGACCCAGTACTTC. The entire variable domain, with the rest obtained from reference TRBV5-1 and TRBJ2-5, is as follows: KAGVTQTPRYLIKTRGQQVTLSCSPISGHRSVSWYQQTPGQGLQFLFEYFSETQRNKGNFPGRFSGRQFSNSRSEMNVSTLELGDSALYLCASSFGRGETQYFGPGTRLLVL.

Concerning this clonotype itself: A read error is likely, as this CDR3 ends without the conserved phenylalanine or tryptophan. The genes are TRBV13 and TRBJ2-3; 11 bases line up with TRBD2. The germline V gene has CDR1 PRHDT and CDR2 FYEKMQ (reference sequence). The CDR3 contains 16 residues. DNA for the CDR3: TGTGCCAGCAGCCCACCGGGACTAGCGGCCACAGGTACGCAGTATCTT. Its protein is CASSPPGLAATGTQYL.

The chain carries TRBV28 and TRBJ2-4; 10 positions agree with TRBD1. The CDR3 runs 15 residues. Germline trimming cut 4 bases from V and 3 bases from J; bases unmatched to any gene: 3. Germline values: CDR1 MDHEN, CDR2 SYDVKM. The CDR3 spells CASSSRTGGKNIQYF. CDR3 sequence (DNA): TGTGCCAGCAGTTCCAGGACAGGGGGCAAAAACATTCAGTACTTC.

As regards this clonotype: A far larger clone lies a single base away; this is likely a read error. The CDR3: CASSLHNLNTGEPFF. The CDR3 coding sequence is TGTGCCAGCAGCCTCCACAACCTGAACACCGGGGAGCCGTTTTTT. This chain connects TRBV11-2 to TRBJ2-2; TRBD2 is a possible D gene (5 bases). Germline V gives CDR1 SGHAT, CDR2 FQNNGV. CDR3 length: 15 amino acids.

This chain joins TRBV11-2 and TRBJ1-4, with 8 positions matching TRBD1. Germline assignment: CDR1 SGHAT and CDR2 FQNNGV. With V trimmed by 5 bases and J by 7 bases, 3 bases remained unmatched. The CDR3 is made up of 13 amino acids. Here the CDR3 reads CASSPDRGEKLFF. The CDR3 region has the DNA TGTGCCAGCAGCCCAGACAGGGGTGAAAAACTGTTTTTT.

This clonotype was recorded at least ten times. The genes are TRBV29-1 and TRBJ2-2, with 9 bases lining up with TRBD1. CDR1 is SQVTM and CDR2 is ANQGSEA in the germline V gene. This CDR3 spans 13 amino acids. V shed 7 bases, J shed 7 bases, and the junction held 7 bases outside the gene matches. CDR3 protein: CSAGTGTGGELFF. CDR3 DNA: TGCAGCGCCGGGACAGGGACGGGCGGGGAGCTGTTTTTT.

This clonotype was counted ten times or more. This chain joins TRBV7-8 and TRBJ1-4; TRBD1 agrees at 7 bases. Germline CDR1 and CDR2: SGHVS and FQNEAQ. This CDR3 has 15 residues. J lost 7 bases, V lost 2 bases, and 7 bases had no gene match. The CDR3 region is CASSLFGQVTEKLFF. Here the CDR3 DNA reads TGTGCCAGCAGCTTATTTGGACAGGTGACTGAAAAACTGTTTTTT.

This clonotype has a handful of counts. This chain joins TRBV30 and TRBJ1-4; D perhaps matches TRBD1 (5 bases). The V gene lost 4 bases and the J gene lost 8 bases, with 11 bases spanning the gap. This CDR3 is built from 12 residues. CDR1 GTSNPN and CDR2 SVGIG come from the germline V gene (reference sequence). The CDR3 DNA sequence: TGTGCCTGGAAAGGGGCTTCCGAAAAACTGTTTTTT. It codes for CAWKGASEKLFF.

The chain is built from TRBV20-1 and TRBJ2-3; perhaps D is TRBD1 or TRBD2 (5 bases each). This CDR3 has 16 amino acids. The V gene lost 0 bases and the J gene lost 3 bases, with 16 bases spanning the gap. Germline V lookup: CDR1 DFQATT, CDR2 SNEGSKA (reference sequence). CDR3 sequence reads: CSARDGAGTGTDTQYF. The DNA for the CDR3 is TGCAGTGCTAGAGATGGGGCCGGGACCGGGACAGATACGCAGTATTTT.

The chain recombines TRBV9 with TRBJ2-1; TRBD1 matches 7 bases. CDR1 SGDLS and CDR2 YYNGEE come from the germline V gene. V lost 3 bases and J lost 10; bases outside the gene matches: 13. This CDR3 contains 15 residues. CDR3 DNA sequence: TGTGCCAGCAGCGCCGAGGGGGCCACCTGCAAAGAGCAGTTCTTC. Translated, it gives CASSAEGATCKEQFF.